Here is one T cell receptor beta chain with its context. Antigen: not known. Profiled with immunoSEQ multiplex PCR; TCRdb holds only in-frame clones, not every one. The sample carries around 94,000 clones, around 85% recorded once. These data come from a study of OX40 agonist ivuxolimab in advanced cancers. For the study at large: Patients in dose escalation had liver, melanoma, kidney or head and neck cancers.

Study results and caveats: Among the least clonally expanded were partial responders at 0.1-3.0 mg/kg.

V was trimmed by 5 bases and J by 2 bases, leaving 15 bases between them. The CDR3 spans 15 residues. Germline V gives CDR1 SGHVS, CDR2 FNYEAQ. The rearrangement uses TRBV7-6 and TRBJ2-5; D call uncertain. This clonotype originated in an adult with an advanced solid tumor such as melanoma, head and neck, liver or kidney cancer. The source was CD4+ or CD8+ T cells sorted from blood, collected in a trial of the OX40 agonist ivuxolimab. CDR3 nucleotides: TGTGCCAGCAGCGCCAGGCAGTCTCAACAAGAGACCCAGTACTTC. It specifies CASSARQSQQETQYF.